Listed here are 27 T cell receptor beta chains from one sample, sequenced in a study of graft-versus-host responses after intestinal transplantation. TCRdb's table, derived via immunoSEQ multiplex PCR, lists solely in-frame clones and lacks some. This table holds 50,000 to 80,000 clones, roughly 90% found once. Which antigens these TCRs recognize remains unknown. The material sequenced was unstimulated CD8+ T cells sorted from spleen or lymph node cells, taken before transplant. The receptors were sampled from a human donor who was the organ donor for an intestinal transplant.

The CDR3 nucleotides read TGTGCCAGCAGTGTTGAGGGAAACACTGAAGCTTTCTTT. It encodes CASSVEGNTEAFF. This sequence joins TRBV25-1 and TRBJ1-1, with D hard to call. The V gene lost 4 bases and the J gene lost 2 bases, with 8 bases spanning the gap. There are 13 residues in the CDR3. The germline CDR1 and CDR2 sequences are MGHDK and SYGVNS.

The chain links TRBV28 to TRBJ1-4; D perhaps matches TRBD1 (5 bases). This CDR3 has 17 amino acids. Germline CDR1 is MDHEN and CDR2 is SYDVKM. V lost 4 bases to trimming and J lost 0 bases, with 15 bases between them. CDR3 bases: TGTGCCAGCAGTTCCCCGGAAACGGGGGCAACTAATGAAAAACTGTTTTTT. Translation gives CASSSPETGATNEKLFF.

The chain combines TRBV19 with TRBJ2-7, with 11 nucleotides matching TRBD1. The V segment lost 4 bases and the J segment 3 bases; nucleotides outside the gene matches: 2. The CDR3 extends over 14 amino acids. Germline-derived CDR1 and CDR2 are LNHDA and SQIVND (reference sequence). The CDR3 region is CASSTGTGGYEQYF. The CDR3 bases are TGTGCCAGTAGTACCGGGACAGGGGGCTACGAGCAGTACTTC.

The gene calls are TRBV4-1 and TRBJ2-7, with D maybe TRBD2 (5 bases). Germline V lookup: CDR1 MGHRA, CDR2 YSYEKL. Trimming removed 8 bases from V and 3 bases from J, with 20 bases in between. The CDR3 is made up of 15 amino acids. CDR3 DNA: TGCGCCAGCCCCCCGGGGTGGATCGACCTCTACGAGCAGTACTTC. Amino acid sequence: CASPPGWIDLYEQYF.

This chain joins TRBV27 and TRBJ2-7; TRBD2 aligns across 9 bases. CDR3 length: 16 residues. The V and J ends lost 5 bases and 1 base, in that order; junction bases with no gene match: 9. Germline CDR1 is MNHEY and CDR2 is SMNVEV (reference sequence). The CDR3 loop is CASSIRLADQSYEQYF. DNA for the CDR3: TGTGCCAGCAGTATACGACTAGCGGATCAATCCTACGAGCAGTACTTC.

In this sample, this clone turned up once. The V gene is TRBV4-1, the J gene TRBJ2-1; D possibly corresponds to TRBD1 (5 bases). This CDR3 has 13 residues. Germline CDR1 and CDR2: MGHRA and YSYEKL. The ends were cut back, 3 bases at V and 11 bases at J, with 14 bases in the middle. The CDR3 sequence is CASSHPKGIQQFF. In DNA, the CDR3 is TGCGCCAGCAGCCACCCCAAGGGGATTCAGCAGTTCTTC.

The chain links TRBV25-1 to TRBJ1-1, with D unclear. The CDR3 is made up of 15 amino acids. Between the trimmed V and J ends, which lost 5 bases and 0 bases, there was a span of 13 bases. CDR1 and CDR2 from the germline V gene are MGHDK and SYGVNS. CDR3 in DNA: TGTGCCAGCAGTCCCCGATGGAGCATGAACACTGAAGCTTTCTTT. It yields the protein CASSPRWSMNTEAFF.

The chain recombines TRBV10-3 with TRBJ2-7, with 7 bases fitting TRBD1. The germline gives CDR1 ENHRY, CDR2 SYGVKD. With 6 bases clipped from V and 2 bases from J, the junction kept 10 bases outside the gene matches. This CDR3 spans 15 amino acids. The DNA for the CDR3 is TGTGCCATCAGGGACCGACAGGGCGGACCCTACGAGCAGTACTTC. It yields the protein CAIRDRQGGPYEQYF.

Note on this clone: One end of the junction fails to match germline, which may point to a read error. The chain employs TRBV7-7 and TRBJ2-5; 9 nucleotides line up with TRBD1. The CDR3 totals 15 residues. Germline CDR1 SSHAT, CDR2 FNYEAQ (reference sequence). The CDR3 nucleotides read TGTGCTAGCAGCTGGGGACAGGGCGGGGAAGAGACCCAGTACTTC. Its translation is CASSWGQGGEETQYF.

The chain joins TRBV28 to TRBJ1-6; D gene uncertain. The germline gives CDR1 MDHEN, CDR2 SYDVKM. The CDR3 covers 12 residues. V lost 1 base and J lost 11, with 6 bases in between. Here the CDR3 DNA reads TGTGCCAGCAGTTTATCCGCGACACCCCTCCACTTT. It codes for CASSLSATPLHF.

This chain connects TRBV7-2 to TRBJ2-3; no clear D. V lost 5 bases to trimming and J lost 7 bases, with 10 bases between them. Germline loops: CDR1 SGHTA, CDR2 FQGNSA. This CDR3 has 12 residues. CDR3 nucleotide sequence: TGTGCCAGCAGCATGGCAGGCTATACGCAGTATTTT. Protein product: CASSMAGYTQYF.

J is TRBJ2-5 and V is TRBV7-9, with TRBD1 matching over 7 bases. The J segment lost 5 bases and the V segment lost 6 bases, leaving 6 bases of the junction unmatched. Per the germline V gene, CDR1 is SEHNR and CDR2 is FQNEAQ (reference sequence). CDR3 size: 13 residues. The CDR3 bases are TGTGCCAGCAGACAGGGGCGCAGGGAGACCCAGTACTTC. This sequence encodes CASRQGRRETQYF.

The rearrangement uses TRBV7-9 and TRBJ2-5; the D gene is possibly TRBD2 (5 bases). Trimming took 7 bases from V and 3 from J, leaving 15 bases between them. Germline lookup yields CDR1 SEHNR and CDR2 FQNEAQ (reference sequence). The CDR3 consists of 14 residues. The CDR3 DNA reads TGTGCCAGCATCTCCTCTTACGGGGAAGAGACCCAGTACTTC. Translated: CASISSYGEETQYF.

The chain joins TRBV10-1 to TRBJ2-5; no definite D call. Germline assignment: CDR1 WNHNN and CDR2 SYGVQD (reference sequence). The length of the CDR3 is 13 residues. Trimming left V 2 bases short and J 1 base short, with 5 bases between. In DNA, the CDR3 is TGCGCCAGCAGTGAGGAGGTCCAAGAGACCCAGTACTTC. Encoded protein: CASSEEVQETQYF.

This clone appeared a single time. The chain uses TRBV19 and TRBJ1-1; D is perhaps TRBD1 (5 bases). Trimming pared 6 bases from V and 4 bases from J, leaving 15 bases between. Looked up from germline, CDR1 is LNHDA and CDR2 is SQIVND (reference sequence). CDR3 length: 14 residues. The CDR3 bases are TGTGCCAGTAGCCACCTGGGGGGACCCACTGAAGCTTTCTTT. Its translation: CASSHLGGPTEAFF.

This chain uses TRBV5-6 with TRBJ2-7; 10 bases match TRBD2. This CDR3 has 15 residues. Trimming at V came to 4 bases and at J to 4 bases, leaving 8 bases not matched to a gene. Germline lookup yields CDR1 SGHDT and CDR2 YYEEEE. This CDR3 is CASSPQREGLYEQYF. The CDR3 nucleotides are TGTGCCAGCAGCCCACAGCGGGAGGGCCTATACGAGCAGTACTTC.

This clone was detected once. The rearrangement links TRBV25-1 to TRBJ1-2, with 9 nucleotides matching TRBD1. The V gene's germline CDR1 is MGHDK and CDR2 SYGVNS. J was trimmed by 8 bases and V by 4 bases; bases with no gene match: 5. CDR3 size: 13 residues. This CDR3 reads CASSVQGAPGYTF. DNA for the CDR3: TGTGCCAGCAGTGTACAGGGGGCGCCCGGCTACACCTTC.

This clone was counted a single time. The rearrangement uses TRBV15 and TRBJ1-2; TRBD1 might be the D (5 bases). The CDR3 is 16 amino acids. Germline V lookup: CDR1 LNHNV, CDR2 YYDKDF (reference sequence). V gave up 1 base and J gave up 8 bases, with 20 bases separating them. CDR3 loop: CATSRGNLWGPYGYTF. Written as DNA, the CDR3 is TGTGCCACCAGCAGAGGAAATCTTTGGGGCCCCTACGGCTACACCTTC.

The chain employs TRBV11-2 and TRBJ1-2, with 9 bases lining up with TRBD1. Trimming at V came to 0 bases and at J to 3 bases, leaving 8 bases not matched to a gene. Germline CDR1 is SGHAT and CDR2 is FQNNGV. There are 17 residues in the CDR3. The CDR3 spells CASSLDRATGGYYGYTF. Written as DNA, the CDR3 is TGTGCCAGCAGCTTAGATAGAGCGACAGGGGGTTACTATGGCTACACCTTC.

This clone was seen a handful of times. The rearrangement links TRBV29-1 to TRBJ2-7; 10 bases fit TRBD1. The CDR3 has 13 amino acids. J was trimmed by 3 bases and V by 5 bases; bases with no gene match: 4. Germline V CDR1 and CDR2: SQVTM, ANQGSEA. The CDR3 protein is CSVIGQGDYEQYF. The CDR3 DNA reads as TGCAGCGTTATCGGACAGGGGGACTACGAGCAGTACTTC.

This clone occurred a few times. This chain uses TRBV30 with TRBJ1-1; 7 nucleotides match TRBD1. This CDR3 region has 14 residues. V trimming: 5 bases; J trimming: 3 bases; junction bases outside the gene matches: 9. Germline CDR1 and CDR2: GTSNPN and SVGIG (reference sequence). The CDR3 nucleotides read TGTGCCTGGGGGGACAGAAAGGCGTACACTGAAGCTTTCTTT. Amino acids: CAWGDRKAYTEAFF.

As DNA, the CDR3 is TGTGCCAGCAGTTATTCATCAGGGATGTCGGAAGCTTTCTTT. It specifies CASSYSSGMSEAFF. The V call is TRBV6-5, the J call TRBJ1-1; tentatively, D is TRBD1 (5 bases). This CDR3 is built from 14 residues. V shed 3 bases and J shed 8 bases, with 16 bases lying between them. Germline-derived CDR1 and CDR2 are MNHEY and SVGAGI.

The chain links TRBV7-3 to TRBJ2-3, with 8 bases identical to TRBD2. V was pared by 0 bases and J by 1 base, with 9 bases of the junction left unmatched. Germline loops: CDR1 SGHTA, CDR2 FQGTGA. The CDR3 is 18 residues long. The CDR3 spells CASSLTGLAYTGTDTQYF. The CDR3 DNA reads TGTGCCAGCAGCTTAACAGGACTAGCATACACTGGCACAGATACGCAGTATTTT.

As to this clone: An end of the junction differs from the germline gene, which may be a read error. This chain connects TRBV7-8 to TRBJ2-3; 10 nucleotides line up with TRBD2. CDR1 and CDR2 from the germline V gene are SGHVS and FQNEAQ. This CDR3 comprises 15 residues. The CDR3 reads CASSSSSGSKDTQYF. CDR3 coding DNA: TGTGCCAGCAGCTCTTCTAGCGGGAGCAAAGATACGCAGTATTTT.

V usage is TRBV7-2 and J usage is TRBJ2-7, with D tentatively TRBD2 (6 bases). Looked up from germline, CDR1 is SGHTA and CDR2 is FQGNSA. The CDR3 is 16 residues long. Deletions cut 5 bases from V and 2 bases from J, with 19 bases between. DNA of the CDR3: TGTGCCAGCAGCCCGAGGGGCGGGGCGGGTCCCTACGAGCAGTACTTC. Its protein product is CASSPRGGAGPYEQYF.

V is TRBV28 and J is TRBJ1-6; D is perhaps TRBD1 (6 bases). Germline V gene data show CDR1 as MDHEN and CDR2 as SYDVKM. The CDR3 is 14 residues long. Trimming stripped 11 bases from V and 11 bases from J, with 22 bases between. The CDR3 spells CARGQNAGFTPLHF. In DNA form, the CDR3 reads TGTGCCCGAGGACAGAATGCAGGATTTACACCCCTCCACTTT.

The CDR3 spells CASQGGAGELFF. The CDR3 DNA follows: TGTGCCTCCCAAGGGGGCGCCGGGGAGCTGTTTTTT. The chain recombines TRBV27 with TRBJ2-2; 7 nucleotides match TRBD1. Looked up from germline, CDR1 is MNHEY and CDR2 is SMNVEV (reference sequence). The CDR3 spans 12 residues. Trimming removed 11 bases from V and 6 bases from J; junction bases left unmatched: 6.